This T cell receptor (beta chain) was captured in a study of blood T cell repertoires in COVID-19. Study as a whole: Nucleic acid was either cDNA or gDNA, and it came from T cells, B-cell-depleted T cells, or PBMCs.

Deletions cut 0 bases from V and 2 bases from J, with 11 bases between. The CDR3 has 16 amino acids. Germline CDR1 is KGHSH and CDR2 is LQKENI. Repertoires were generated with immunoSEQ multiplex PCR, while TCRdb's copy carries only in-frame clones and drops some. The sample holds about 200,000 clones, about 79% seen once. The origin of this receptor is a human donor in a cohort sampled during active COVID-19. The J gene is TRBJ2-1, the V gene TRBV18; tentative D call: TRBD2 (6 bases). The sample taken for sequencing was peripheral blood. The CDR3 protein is CASSPPSSVAYNEQFF. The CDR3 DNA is TGTGCCAGCTCACCACCTTCTAGCGTCGCCTACAATGAGCAGTTCTTC.